Sequencing of this T cell receptor (beta chain) was carried out in a study of cytomegalovirus exposure and HLA in healthy donors. Healthy bone marrow donors made up the donors. This clone has only a few counts. Its antigen remains unidentified. The CDR3 runs to 14 residues. With 0 bases removed from V and 0 bases from J, the gap between germline ends came to 5 bases. Germline values: CDR1 SGHKS, CDR2 YYEKEE (reference sequence). Study observations and caveats: Reports state that TCR beta sequences accurately predicted most subjects' HLA-A and HLA-B alleles.

The PCR employed 60 Vbeta primers together with 13 Jbeta primers. As originally analysed: Roughly 10 million shared chains were among around 80 million unique TCR beta chains counted in a later analysis. This table comes from immunoSEQ multiplex PCR, and its TCRdb copy is limited to in-frame clones, with some not included. V and J calls and clone size are as listed in that table; D and trimming were resolved from the DNA. Of some 110,000 clones in the sample, about 80% were seen once. Sequencing was done on a sample of PBMCs. The chain is built from TRBV5-5 and TRBJ2-3; D gene uncertain. This sequence was found in a man between 60 and 70 years old in good health and CMV-seropositive. CDR3 nucleotide sequence: TGTGCCAGCAGCTTGGGAGTCAGCACAGATACGCAGTATTTT. This gives the protein CASSLGVSTDTQYF. The full variable domain, with the rest looked up from reference TRBV5-5 and TRBJ2-3, is DAGVTQSPTHLIKTRGQQVTLRCSPISGHKSVSWYQQVLGQGPQFIFQYYEKEERGRGNFPDRFSARQFPNYSSELNVNALLLGDSALYLCASSLGVSTDTQYFGPGTRLTVL.